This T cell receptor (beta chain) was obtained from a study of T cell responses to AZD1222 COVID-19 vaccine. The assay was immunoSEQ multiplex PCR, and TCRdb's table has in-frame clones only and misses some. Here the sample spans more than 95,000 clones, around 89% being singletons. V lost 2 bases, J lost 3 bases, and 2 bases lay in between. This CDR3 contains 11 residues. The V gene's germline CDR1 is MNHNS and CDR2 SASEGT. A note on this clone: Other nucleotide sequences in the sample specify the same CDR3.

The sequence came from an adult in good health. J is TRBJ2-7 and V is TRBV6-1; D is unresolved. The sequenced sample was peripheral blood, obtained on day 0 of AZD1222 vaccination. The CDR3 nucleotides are TGTGCCAGCAGTGAATTCTACGAGCAGTACTTC. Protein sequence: CASSEFYEQYF.